What follows are 19 T cell receptor beta chains derived from one specimen sequenced in a study of blood T cell repertoires in COVID-19. The assay was immunoSEQ multiplex PCR, and TCRdb's table has in-frame clones only and misses some. The table has around 250,000 clones, 85% to 90% seen once; the top ten hold 5.5% to 7.5%. Sequenced input: peripheral blood. All receptors derive from an older woman with active or convalescent COVID-19.

The J gene is TRBJ1-2, the V gene TRBV10-2; D unclear. Germline loops: CDR1 WSHSY, CDR2 SAAADI. The CDR3 length is 13 residues. V lost 2 bases and J lost 5, with 9 bases in between. The CDR3 nucleotides read TGCGCCAGCAGTGAGGGCAGATCATATGGCTACACCTTC. Its protein is CASSEGRSYGYTF.

This sequence joins TRBV7-9 and TRBJ1-5; weak D call: TRBD1 (6 bases). The CDR3 is 16 amino acids. CDR1 and CDR2 from the germline V gene are SEHNR and FQNEAQ (reference sequence). V lost 5 bases and J lost 2, with 16 bases in between. The CDR3, as DNA: TGTGCCAGCAGCCAATTTACAGGGTATGGCAATCAGCCCCAGCATTTT. Its protein is CASSQFTGYGNQPQHF.

The chain joins TRBV7-2 to TRBJ1-4; 9 bases match TRBD1. This CDR3 contains 14 residues. Germline V gives CDR1 SGHTA, CDR2 FQGNSA. Losses at the gene ends were 5 bases for V and 7 bases for J; bases not matched to a gene: 5. The CDR3 region has the DNA TGTGCCAGCAGCCCTCAGGGACAGGGTGAAAAACTGTTTTTT. Amino acids: CASSPQGQGEKLFF.

The chain recombines TRBV6-5 with TRBJ1-1, with 7 positions matching TRBD1. The V gene end was trimmed by 5 bases and the J gene end by 4 bases; junction bases not matched to a gene: 10. The CDR3 is 15 amino acids. In germline, CDR1 is MNHEY, CDR2 SVGAGI. CDR3 sequence reads: CASSIIQGRRTEAFF. The CDR3 DNA is TGTGCCAGCAGTATTATACAGGGGAGACGCACTGAAGCTTTCTTT.

This clone was seen only a few times. The rearrangement links TRBV4-3 to TRBJ1-5; D gene unclear. Germline V gene lookup returns CDR1 LGHNA and CDR2 YSLEER. V was trimmed by 0 bases and J by 3 bases, leaving 9 bases between them. The CDR3 sequence is 15 residues long. This chain's CDR3 is CASSQEGRTNQPQHF. The CDR3 nucleotides read TGCGCCAGCAGCCAAGAAGGGAGGACCAATCAGCCCCAGCATTTT.

This chain uses TRBV7-2 with TRBJ2-3, with 11 bases fitting TRBD2. CDR3 length: 17 residues. CDR1 and CDR2 from the germline V gene are SGHTA and FQGNSA. V trimming: 1 base; J trimming: 2 bases; junction bases outside the gene matches: 5. CDR3 bases: TGTGCCAGCAGCTTAGAAGGGACTAGCGGCCTCACAGATACGCAGTATTTT. Translated, it gives CASSLEGTSGLTDTQYF. Together with reference TRBV7-2 and TRBJ2-3, the CDR3 gives the full variable domain: GAGVSQSPSNKVTEKGKDVELRCDPISGHTALYWYRQSLGQGLEFLIYFQGNSAPDKSGLPSDRFSAERTGGSVSTLTIQRTQQEDSAVYLCASSLEGTSGLTDTQYFGPGTRLTVL.

This clone was seen a single time. The chain joins TRBV6-2 or TRBV6-3 to TRBJ2-7; D ambiguous. V lost 6 bases and J lost 1, with 13 bases in between. CDR3 length: 14 residues. Germline-derived CDR1 and CDR2 are MNHEY and SVGEGT. The CDR3 reads CASSRLGRSYEQYF. The DNA of the CDR3 is TGTGCCAGCAGCCGACTCGGTCGTTCCTACGAGCAGTACTTC.

The chain joins TRBV6-4 to TRBJ1-2; D may be TRBD1 (6 bases). Germline loops: CDR1 MRHNA, CDR2 SNTAGT. Trimming stripped 6 bases from V and 8 bases from J, with 10 bases between. CDR3 length equals 11 residues. CDR3 in amino acids: CASSPGVGYTF. The CDR3 DNA is TGTGCCAGCAGCCCAGGGGTAGGCTACACCTTC.

The chain carries TRBV2 and TRBJ1-6, with D uncertain. CDR3 size: 15 residues. The germline V gene has CDR1 SNHLY and CDR2 FYNNEI. V was shortened by 1 base and J by 9 bases, with 13 bases between the two germline ends. The CDR3 DNA sequence: TGTGCCAGCAGTGAAGAAGTGAGGGTAGGTTCACCCCTCCACTTT. Translated, it gives CASSEEVRVGSPLHF.

The J gene is TRBJ1-5, the V gene TRBV9; the match to TRBD1 covers 7 bases. V lost 3 bases, J lost 2 bases, and 2 bases stayed unmatched. CDR3 size: 14 residues. The germline gives CDR1 SGDLS, CDR2 YYNGEE. CDR3 region: CASSGDRGNQPQHF. CDR3 coding DNA: TGTGCCAGCAGCGGCGACAGGGGCAATCAGCCCCAGCATTTT.

As concerns this clone: The DNA is omitted, as the CDR3 cannot be located on it reliably, and the CDR3 follows TCRdb's listing. The chain recombines TRBV6-2 or TRBV6-3 with TRBJ2-5; the table's TRBD1 call for D was not verified on the DNA. CDR1 MNHEY and CDR2 SVGEGT come from the germline V gene. The CDR3 spans 13 residues, counting both ends. The CDR3 protein is CASSSSTEETQYF.

This chain connects TRBV7-2 to TRBJ1-6, with TRBD1 as a possible D gene (6 bases). This CDR3 region has 13 residues. Trimming stripped 5 bases from V and 15 bases from J, with 17 bases between. Germline V gene data show CDR1 as SGHTA and CDR2 as FQGNSA. Here the CDR3 reads CASSPGQHFVLHF. The CDR3 coding sequence is TGTGCCAGCAGCCCTGGACAGCACTTTGTCCTCCACTTT.

This clone was detected only a few times. Other nucleotide sequences in the sample specify the same CDR3. The chain has TRBV6-5 and TRBJ1-1, with D tentatively TRBD1 (5 bases). This CDR3 contains 14 residues. V was clipped by 5 bases and J by 1 base, with 11 bases between them. Germline loops: CDR1 MNHEY, CDR2 SVGAGI. CDR3 in amino acids: CASSPRTGNTEAFF. CDR3 DNA sequence: TGTGCCAGCAGTCCACGTACAGGGAACACTGAAGCTTTCTTT.

The CDR3 DNA sequence: TGTGCCAGCAGGGAGGCAGGGGACTACGAGCAGTACTTC. This gives the protein CASREAGDYEQYF. V and J are TRBV6-5 and TRBJ2-7; perhaps TRBD1 as D (6 bases). The V and J ends lost 6 bases and 3 bases respectively, with 12 bases between them. The V gene's germline CDR1 is MNHEY and CDR2 SVGAGI. The CDR3 length is 13 residues.

The sample holds a few counts of this clone. V usage is TRBV6-4 and J usage is TRBJ1-6, with D perhaps TRBD1 (5 bases). Germline lookup yields CDR1 MRHNA and CDR2 SNTAGT. The CDR3 extends over 14 amino acids. V was clipped by 5 bases and J by 9 bases, with 14 bases between them. The CDR3 loop reads CASSPQGRGSPLHF. CDR3 DNA sequence: TGTGCCAGCAGTCCCCAGGGAAGAGGTTCACCCCTCCACTTT.

This clone appeared once. CDR3 in amino acids: CASSLDLGQGGGQPQHF. DNA for the CDR3: TGTGCCAGCAGCTTAGATTTGGGACAGGGAGGCGGGCAGCCCCAGCATTTT. The chain employs TRBV7-8 and TRBJ1-5; 9 positions agree with TRBD1. The CDR3 length is 17 residues. V shed 1 base and J 7 bases; nucleotides not matched to a gene: 11. Germline CDR1 and CDR2: SGHVS and FQNEAQ.

This chain links TRBV5-8 with TRBJ1-2; 7 bases are a match to TRBD1. J gave up 4 bases and V 4 bases, and 7 bases lay outside the gene matches. Germline values: CDR1 SGHTS, CDR2 YDEGEE. The CDR3 has 14 amino acids. As DNA, the CDR3 is TGTGCCAGCAGCCGGGCAGGGGGTGTCTATGGCTACACCTTC. Translation: CASSRAGGVYGYTF.

This rearrangement joins TRBV3-1 (or the pseudogene TRBV3-2) to TRBJ2-3; 8 nucleotides match TRBD2. V dropped 3 bases and J dropped 4; count of bases not matched to a gene: 6. Germline CDR1 is LGHDT and CDR2 is YNNKEL (reference sequence). The CDR3 runs to 15 residues. CDR3 coding DNA: TGTGCCAGCAGCCAGGGAACCGGGAGGGCAGATACGCAGTATTTT. Residues: CASSQGTGRADTQYF.

This clone was observed once. V and J are TRBV5-1 and TRBJ1-1, with no clear D. This CDR3 is built from 13 residues. V was pared by 2 bases and J by 10 bases, with 15 bases between. Germline V gene sequence: CDR1 SGHRS, CDR2 YFSETQ. CDR3 region: CASSLEGMGRAFF. The CDR3 DNA follows: TGCGCCAGCAGCTTAGAGGGTATGGGGAGAGCTTTCTTT.